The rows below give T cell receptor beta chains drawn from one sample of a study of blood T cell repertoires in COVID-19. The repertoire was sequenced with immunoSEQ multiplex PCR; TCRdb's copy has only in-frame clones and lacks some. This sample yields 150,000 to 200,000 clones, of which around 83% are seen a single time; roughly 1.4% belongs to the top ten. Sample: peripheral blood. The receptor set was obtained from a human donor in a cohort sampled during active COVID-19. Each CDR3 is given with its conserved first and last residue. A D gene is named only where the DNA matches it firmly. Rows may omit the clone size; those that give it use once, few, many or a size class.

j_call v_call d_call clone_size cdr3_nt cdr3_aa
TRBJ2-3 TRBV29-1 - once TGCAGCGTTGAAGATAGACAGGGCACAGATACGCAGTATTTT CSVEDRQGTDTQYF
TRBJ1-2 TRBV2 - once TGTGCCAGCAGTCTTAACAGTAACTATGGCTACACCTTC CASSLNSNYGYTF
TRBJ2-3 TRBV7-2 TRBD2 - TGTGCCAGCAGCCACCGGGGACTAGCGATTAGCGCAGATACGCAGTATTTT CASSHRGLAISADTQYF
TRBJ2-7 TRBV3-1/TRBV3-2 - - TGTGCCAGCAGCCGGGAGGTGGTAGGCTCCTACGAGCAGTACTTC CASSREVVGSYEQYF
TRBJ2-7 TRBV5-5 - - TGTGCCAGCAGCGTGGTTGGGGGGAGCTCCTACGAGCAGTACTTC CASSVVGGSSYEQYF
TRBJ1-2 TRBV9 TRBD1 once TGTGCCAGCAGCGTGGGGGGACAGGAAGACTATGGCTACACCTTC CASSVGGQEDYGYTF
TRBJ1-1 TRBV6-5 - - TGTGCCAGCAGTTACCGAGGCAGCACTGAAGCTTTCTTT CASSYRGSTEAFF
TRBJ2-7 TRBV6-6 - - TGTGCCAGCAGTTATGACATCTCCTACGAGCAGTACTTC CASSYDISYEQYF
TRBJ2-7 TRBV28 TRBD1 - TGTGCCAGCCCTGGGACAGGGTTCGACGAGCAGTACTTC CASPGTGFDEQYF
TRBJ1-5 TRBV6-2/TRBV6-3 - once TGTGCCAGCAGTTACTCGGAGTCCCATCAGCCCCAGCATTTT CASSYSESHQPQHF
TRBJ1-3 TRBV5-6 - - TGTGCCAGCAGCTTCAGGGGCACCTCTGGAAACACCATATATTTT CASSFRGTSGNTIYF
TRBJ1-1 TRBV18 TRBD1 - TGTGCCAGCTCACCTCAGGGGGCGAGTCACACTGAAGCTTTCTTT CASSPQGASHTEAFF
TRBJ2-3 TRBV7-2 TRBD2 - TGTGCCAGCAGCTTAGGACCCCTAGCGGGGGAGGATACGCAGTATTTT CASSLGPLAGEDTQYF
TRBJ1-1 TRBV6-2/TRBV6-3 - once TGTGCCAGCAGTCTCTCCCAGGGAGGCACTGAAGCTTTCTTT CASSLSQGGTEAFF
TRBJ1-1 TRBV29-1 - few TGCAGCCACACAGGGTTTGTGAACACTGAAGCTTTCTTT CSHTGFVNTEAFF
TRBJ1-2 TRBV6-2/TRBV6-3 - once TGTGCCAGCAGCCCTGGACAGACCGCTGGGTATGGCTACACCTTC CASSPGQTAGYGYTF
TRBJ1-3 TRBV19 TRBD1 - TGTGCCAGTAGTATAGAGCAGGGGGCGTCTGGAAACACCATATATTTT CASSIEQGASGNTIYF